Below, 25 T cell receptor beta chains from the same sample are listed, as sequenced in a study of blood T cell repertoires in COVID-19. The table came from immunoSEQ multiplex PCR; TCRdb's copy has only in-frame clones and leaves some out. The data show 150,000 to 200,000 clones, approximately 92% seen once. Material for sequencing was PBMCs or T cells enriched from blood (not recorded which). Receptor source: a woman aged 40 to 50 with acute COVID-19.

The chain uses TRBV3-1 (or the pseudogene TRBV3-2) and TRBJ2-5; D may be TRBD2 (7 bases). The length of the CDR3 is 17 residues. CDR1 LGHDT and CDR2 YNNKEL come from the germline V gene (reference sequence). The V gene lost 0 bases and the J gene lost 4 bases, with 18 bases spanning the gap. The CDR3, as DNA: TGTGCCAGCAGCCAAGAGAACGGGGGGCGGAATCCAGAGACCCAGTACTTC. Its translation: CASSQENGGRNPETQYF.

The CDR3 DNA sequence: TGTGCCAGCAGTGGGGACAGGGGGCTGGGTCAGCCCCAGCATTTT. The encoded protein is CASSGDRGLGQPQHF. The gene calls are TRBV2 and TRBJ1-5, with 12 bases identical to TRBD1. The CDR3 has 15 residues. J was trimmed by 6 bases and V by 4 bases; bases with no gene match: 4. CDR1 is SNHLY and CDR2 is FYNNEI in the germline V gene.

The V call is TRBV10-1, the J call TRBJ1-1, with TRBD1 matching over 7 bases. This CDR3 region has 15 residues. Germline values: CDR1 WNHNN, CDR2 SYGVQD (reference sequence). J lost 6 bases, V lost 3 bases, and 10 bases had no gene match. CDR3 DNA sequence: TGCGCCAGCAGTGAACGTATAGGGGGCTTATCTGAAGCTTTCTTT. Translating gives CASSERIGGLSEAFF.

The CDR3 sequence is CASRVTGYEQYF. In DNA, the CDR3 is TGTGCCAGCAGAGTGACAGGGTACGAGCAGTACTTC. The chain recombines TRBV6-5 with TRBJ2-7, with TRBD1 matching over 7 bases. V lost 6 bases, J lost 4 bases, and 3 bases stayed unmatched. This CDR3 is built from 12 residues. The germline gives CDR1 MNHEY, CDR2 SVGAGI.

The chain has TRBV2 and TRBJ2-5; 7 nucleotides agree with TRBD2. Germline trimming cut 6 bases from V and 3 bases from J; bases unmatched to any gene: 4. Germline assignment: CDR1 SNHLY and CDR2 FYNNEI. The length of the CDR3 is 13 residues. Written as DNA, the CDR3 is TGTGCCAGCAGAAGCGGGGTAGAAGAGACCCAGTACTTC. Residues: CASRSGVEETQYF.

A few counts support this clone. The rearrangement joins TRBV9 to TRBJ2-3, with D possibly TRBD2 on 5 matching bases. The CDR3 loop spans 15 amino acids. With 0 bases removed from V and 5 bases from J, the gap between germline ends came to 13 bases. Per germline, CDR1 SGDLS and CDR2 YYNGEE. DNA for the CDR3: TGTGCCAGCAGCGTAGATCTAGCCGAGGAAGATACGCAGTATTTT. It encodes CASSVDLAEEDTQYF.

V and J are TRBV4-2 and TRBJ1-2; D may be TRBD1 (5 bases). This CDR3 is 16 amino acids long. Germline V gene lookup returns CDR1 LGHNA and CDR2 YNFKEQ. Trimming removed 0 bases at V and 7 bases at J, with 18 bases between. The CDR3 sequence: CASSQDLTRGSSGYTF. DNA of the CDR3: TGTGCCAGCAGCCAAGACCTCACGCGGGGGTCCTCTGGCTACACCTTC.

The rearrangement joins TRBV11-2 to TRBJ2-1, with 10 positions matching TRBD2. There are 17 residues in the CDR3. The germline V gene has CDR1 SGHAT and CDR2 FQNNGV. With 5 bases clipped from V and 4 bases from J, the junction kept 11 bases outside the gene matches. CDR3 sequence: CASSPSGGAFGYNEQFF. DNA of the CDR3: TGTGCCAGCAGCCCCAGCGGGGGGGCCTTCGGGTACAATGAGCAGTTCTTC. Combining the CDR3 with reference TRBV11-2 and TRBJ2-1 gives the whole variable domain EAGVAQSPRYKIIEKRQSVAFWCNPISGHATLYWYQQILGQGPKLLIQFQNNGVVDDSQLPKDRFSAERLKGVDSTLKIQPAKLEDSAVYLCASSPSGGAFGYNEQFFGPGTRLTVL.

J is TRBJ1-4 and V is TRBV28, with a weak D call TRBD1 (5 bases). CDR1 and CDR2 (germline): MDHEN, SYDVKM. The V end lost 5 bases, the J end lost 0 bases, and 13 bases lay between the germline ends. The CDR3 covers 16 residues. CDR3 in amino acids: CASSKQTVATNEKLFF. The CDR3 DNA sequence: TGTGCCAGCAGTAAACAGACAGTTGCAACTAATGAAAAACTGTTTTTT.

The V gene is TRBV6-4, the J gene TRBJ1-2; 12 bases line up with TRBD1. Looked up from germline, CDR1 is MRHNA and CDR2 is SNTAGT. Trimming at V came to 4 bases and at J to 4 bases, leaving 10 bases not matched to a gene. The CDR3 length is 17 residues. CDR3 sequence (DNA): TGTGCCAGCAGTGCCCGGGACAGGGGGCGTAGATGCTATGGCTACACCTTC. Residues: CASSARDRGRRCYGYTF.

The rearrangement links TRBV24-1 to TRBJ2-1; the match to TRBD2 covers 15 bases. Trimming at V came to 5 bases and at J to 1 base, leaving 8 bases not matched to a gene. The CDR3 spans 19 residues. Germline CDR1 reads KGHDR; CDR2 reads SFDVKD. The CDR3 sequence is CATSGPWTSGGASYNEQFF. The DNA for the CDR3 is TGTGCCACCAGTGGCCCCTGGACTAGCGGGGGGGCTTCCTACAATGAGCAGTTCTTC.

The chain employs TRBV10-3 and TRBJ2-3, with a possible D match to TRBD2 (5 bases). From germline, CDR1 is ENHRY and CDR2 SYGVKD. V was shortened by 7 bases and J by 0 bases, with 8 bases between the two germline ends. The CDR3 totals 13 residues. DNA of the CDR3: TGTGCCATCAAGGGCGGGAGCACAGATACGCAGTATTTT. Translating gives CAIKGGSTDTQYF.

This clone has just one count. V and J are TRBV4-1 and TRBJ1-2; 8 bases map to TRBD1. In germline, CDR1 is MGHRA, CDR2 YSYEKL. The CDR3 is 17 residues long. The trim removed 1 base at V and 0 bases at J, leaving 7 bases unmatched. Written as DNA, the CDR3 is TGCGCCAGCAGCCAAGGGGGACAGGCGGAAGCTAACTATGGCTACACCTTC. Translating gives CASSQGGQAEANYGYTF.

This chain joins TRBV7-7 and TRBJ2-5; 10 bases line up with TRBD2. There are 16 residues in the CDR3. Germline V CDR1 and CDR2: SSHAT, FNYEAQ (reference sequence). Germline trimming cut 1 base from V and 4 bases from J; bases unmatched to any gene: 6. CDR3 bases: TGTGCCAGCAGCTTAGTTATTAGCGGGGGGTCAGAGACCCAGTACTTC. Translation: CASSLVISGGSETQYF.

The CDR3 coding sequence is TGTGCCAGCCTCGGGACTAGCGGGAGCCTGAGAAGATTCACCGGGGAGCTGTTTTTT. Amino acid sequence: CASLGTSGSLRRFTGELFF. The chain joins TRBV2 to TRBJ2-2, with 14 bases fitting TRBD2. This CDR3 comprises 19 residues. The ends lost 8 bases at V and 4 bases at J; junction bases unmatched: 15. Per the germline V gene, CDR1 is SNHLY and CDR2 is FYNNEI.

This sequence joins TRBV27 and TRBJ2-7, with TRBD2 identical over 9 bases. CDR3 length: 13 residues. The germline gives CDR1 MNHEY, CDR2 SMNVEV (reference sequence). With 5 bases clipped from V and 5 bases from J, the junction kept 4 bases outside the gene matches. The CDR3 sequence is CASSGLAGDEQYF. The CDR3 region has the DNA TGTGCCAGCAGTGGGTTAGCGGGAGACGAGCAGTACTTC.

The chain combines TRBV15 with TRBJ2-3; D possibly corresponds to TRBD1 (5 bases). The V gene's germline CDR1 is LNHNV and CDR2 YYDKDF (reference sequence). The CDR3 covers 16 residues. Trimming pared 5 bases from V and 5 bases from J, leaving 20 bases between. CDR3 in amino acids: CATSGHPVDPIDTQYF. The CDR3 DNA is TGTGCCACCAGCGGACACCCAGTGGATCCGATAGATACGCAGTATTTT. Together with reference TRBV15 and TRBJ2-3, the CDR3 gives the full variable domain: DAMVIQNPRYQVTQFGKPVTLSCSQTLNHNVMYWYQQKSSQAPKLLFHYYDKDFNNEADTPDNFQSRRPNTSFCFLDIRSPGLGDTAMYLCATSGHPVDPIDTQYFGPGTRLTVL.

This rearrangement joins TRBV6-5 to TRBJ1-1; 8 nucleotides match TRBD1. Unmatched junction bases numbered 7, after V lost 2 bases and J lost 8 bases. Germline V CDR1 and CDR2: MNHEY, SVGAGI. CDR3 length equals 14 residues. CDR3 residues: CASSYRTGPAEAFF. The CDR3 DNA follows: TGTGCCAGCAGTTACCGGACAGGGCCGGCCGAAGCTTTCTTT.

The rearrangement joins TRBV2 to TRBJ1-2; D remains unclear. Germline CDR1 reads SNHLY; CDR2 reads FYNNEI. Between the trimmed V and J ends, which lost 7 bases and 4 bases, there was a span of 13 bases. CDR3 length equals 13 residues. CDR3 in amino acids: CASTSGNSYGYTF. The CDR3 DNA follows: TGTGCCAGCACGAGCGGAAACTCCTATGGCTACACCTTC.

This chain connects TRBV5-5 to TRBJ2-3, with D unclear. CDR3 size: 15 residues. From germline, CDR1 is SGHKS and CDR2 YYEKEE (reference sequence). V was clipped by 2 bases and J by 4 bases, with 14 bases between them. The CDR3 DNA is TGTGCCAGCAGCTTTCTAACCACCTTGGCAGATACGCAGTATTTT. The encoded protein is CASSFLTTLADTQYF. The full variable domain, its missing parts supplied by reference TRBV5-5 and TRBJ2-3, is DAGVTQSPTHLIKTRGQQVTLRCSPISGHKSVSWYQQVLGQGPQFIFQYYEKEERGRGNFPDRFSARQFPNYSSELNVNALLLGDSALYLCASSFLTTLADTQYFGPGTRLTVL.

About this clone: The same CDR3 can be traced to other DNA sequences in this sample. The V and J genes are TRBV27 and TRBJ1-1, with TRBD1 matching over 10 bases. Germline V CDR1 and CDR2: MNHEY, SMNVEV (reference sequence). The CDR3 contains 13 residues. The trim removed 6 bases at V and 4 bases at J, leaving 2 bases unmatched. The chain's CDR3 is CASRRTGGTEAFF. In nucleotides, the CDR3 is TGTGCCAGCAGGAGGACAGGGGGCACTGAAGCTTTCTTT.

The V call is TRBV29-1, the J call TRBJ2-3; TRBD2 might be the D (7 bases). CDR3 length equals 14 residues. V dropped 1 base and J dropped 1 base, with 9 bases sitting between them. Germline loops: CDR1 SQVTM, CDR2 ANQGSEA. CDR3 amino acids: CSVEVGGRTDTQYF. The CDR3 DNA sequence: TGCAGCGTTGAAGTGGGGGGGCGCACAGATACGCAGTATTTT.

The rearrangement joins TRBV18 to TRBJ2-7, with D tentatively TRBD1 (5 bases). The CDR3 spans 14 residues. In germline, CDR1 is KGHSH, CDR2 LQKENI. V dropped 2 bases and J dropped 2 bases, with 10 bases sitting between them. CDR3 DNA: TGTGCCAGCTCACCAGGGGCTCTTACCTACGAGCAGTACTTC. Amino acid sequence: CASSPGALTYEQYF.

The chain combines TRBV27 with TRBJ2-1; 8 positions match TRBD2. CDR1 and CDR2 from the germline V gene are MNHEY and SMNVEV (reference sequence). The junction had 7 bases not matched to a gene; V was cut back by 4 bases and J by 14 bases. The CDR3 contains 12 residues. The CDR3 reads CASSSPGTSKFF. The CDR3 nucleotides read TGTGCCAGCAGTTCCCCCGGGACTAGTAAGTTCTTC.

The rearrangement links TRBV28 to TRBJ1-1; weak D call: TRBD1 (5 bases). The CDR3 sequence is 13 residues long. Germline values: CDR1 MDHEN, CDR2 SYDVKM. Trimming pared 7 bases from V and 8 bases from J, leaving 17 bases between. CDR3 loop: CASTKRTPVEAFF. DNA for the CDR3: TGTGCCAGCACTAAAAGGACACCGGTCGAAGCTTTCTTT.